A selection of T cell receptor beta chains follows, all from one sample in a study of T cell responses to AZD1222 COVID-19 vaccine. Assay: immunoSEQ multiplex PCR; the TCRdb copy retains only in-frame clones and omits some. This sample has roughly 100,000 clones; roughly 80% occur once, and the top ten carry approximately 5%. The sample consisted of peripheral blood, taken on day 0 of AZD1222 vaccination. The source is an adult in good health. Each CDR3 is given with its conserved first and last residue. A D gene is named only where the DNA matches it firmly. Only some rows state a clone size, as once, few, many or a class for expanded clones.

clone_size	j_call	v_call	d_call	cdr3_aa	cdr3_nt
few	TRBJ1-2	TRBV6-5	-	CASSYSSRSGYTF	TGTGCCAGCAGTTACAGCTCCAGGTCTGGCTACACCTTC
-	TRBJ1-5	TRBV1	-	CTSSQGGTGGSGSNQPQHF	TGCACCAGCAGCCAGGGAGGGACAGGGGGCTCGGGTAGCAATCAGCCCCAGCATTTT
-	TRBJ1-2	TRBV5-4	TRBD1	CASRIETGSYGYTF	TGTGCCAGCAGAATAGAGACAGGGTCCTATGGCTACACCTTC
-	TRBJ1-2	TRBV28	-	CASSHRGYTF	TGTGCCAGCAGTCATCGTGGCTACACCTTC
-	TRBJ1-2	TRBV19	TRBD1	CASKDRGGYGYTF	TGTGCCAGTAAGGACAGGGGCGGGTATGGCTACACCTTC
-	TRBJ1-1	TRBV5-4	-	CASSPGARPEKGEGTEAFF	TGTGCCAGCAGCCCCGGTGCTCGCCCAGAGAAAGGGGAGGGCACTGAAGCTTTCTTT
-	TRBJ1-5	TRBV4-1	-	CASSPFEYEGNQPQHF	TGCGCCAGCAGCCCTTTTGAGTATGAGGGCAATCAGCCCCAGCATTTT
-	TRBJ1-2	TRBV3-1/TRBV3-2	-	CASSQVPDGYTF	TGTGCCAGCAGCCAAGTCCCAGATGGCTACACCTTC
-	TRBJ2-2	TRBV3-1/TRBV3-2	-	CASSPLAGELFF	TGTGCCAGCAGCCCCCTCGCCGGGGAGCTGTTTTTT
-	TRBJ1-5	TRBV2	-	CASSDVENQPQHF	TGTGCCAGCAGTGATGTCGAGAATCAGCCCCAGCATTTT
few	TRBJ2-7	TRBV2	-	CASSPRGGYEQYF	TGTGCCAGCAGTCCTAGGGGGGGCTACGAGCAGTACTTC
-	TRBJ1-6	TRBV7-9	TRBD1	CASSGQGASPLHF	TGTGCCAGCAGTGGACAGGGGGCATCACCCCTCCACTTT
-	TRBJ1-3	TRBV13	TRBD1	CASSPSGQGNSGNTIYF	TGTGCCAGCAGCCCGTCCGGACAGGGAAACTCTGGAAACACCATATATTTT
-	TRBJ1-2	TRBV3-1/TRBV3-2	-	CASSPGGNYGYTF	TGTGCCAGCAGCCCCGGAGGGAACTATGGCTACACCTTC
once	TRBJ1-2	TRBV3-1/TRBV3-2	-	CASSLRDLGNYGYTF	TGTGCCAGCAGCCTCCGGGATCTCGGGAACTATGGCTACACCTTC
many	TRBJ1-2	TRBV19	TRBD1	CASSLSGTGGLHYGYTF	TGTGCCAGTAGTCTCAGTGGGACAGGGGGCTTGCACTATGGCTACACCTTC
few	TRBJ1-1	TRBV6-1	TRBD1	CASSETGGGGTEAFF	TGTGCCAGCAGTGAGACAGGGGGCGGCGGGACTGAAGCTTTCTTT
-	TRBJ1-2	TRBV27	TRBD1	CASSFRDRGHYGYTF	TGTGCCAGCAGTTTTAGGGACAGGGGCCACTATGGCTACACCTTC
-	TRBJ1-1	TRBV7-9	-	CASSLAGTNTEAFF	TGTGCCAGCAGCTTAGCGGGCACGAACACTGAAGCTTTCTTT
-	TRBJ2-7	TRBV4-1	-	CASTFQAQSSYEQYF	TGCGCCAGCACATTCCAGGCCCAAAGCTCCTACGAGCAGTACTTC
once	TRBJ2-2	TRBV5-8	-	CASSLLRGETGELFF	TGTGCCAGCAGCTTGCTCAGGGGCGAGACCGGGGAGCTGTTTTTT
-	TRBJ1-1	TRBV19	-	CATSDFPNTEAFF	TGTGCCACCTCGGACTTTCCGAACACTGAAGCTTTCTTT
-	TRBJ1-1	TRBV6-2/TRBV6-3	-	CASSYSGGYAFF	TGTGCCAGCAGTTACTCGGGAGGGTATGCTTTCTTT
few	TRBJ2-2	TRBV19	-	CASSRLNTGELFF	TGTGCCAGTAGCCGCCTGAACACCGGGGAGCTGTTTTTT
-	TRBJ1-1	TRBV20-1	-	CSATRAFF	TGCAGTGCGACGAGGGCTTTCTTT
-	TRBJ2-1	TRBV6-5	TRBD2	CASSYLTSGLGEQFF	TGTGCCAGCAGTTACTTGACTAGCGGGTTGGGTGAGCAGTTCTTC
-	TRBJ2-1	TRBV24-1	TRBD2	CATSDPSGGAYNEQFF	TGTGCCACCAGTGACCCTAGCGGGGGGGCCTACAATGAGCAGTTCTTC
-	TRBJ2-4	TRBV7-2	TRBD2	CASSPRGGTHIQYF	TGTGCCAGCAGCCCACGGGGGGGTACGCACATTCAGTACTTC
-	TRBJ1-1	TRBV13	-	CASSFRVGASTEAFF	TGTGCCAGCAGCTTCCGCGTAGGGGCTTCTACTGAAGCTTTCTTT
-	TRBJ2-7	TRBV15	TRBD1	CATSRGSPMDRGEQYF	TGTGCCACCAGCCGGGGGAGCCCTATGGACAGGGGAGAGCAGTACTTC
few	TRBJ2-2	TRBV7-9	TRBD1	CASSRIEGGLAGELFF	TGTGCCAGCAGCCGAATTGAAGGGGGCTTGGCCGGGGAGCTGTTTTTT
-	TRBJ1-2	TRBV12-3/TRBV12-4	TRBD1	CASSLGQGYGYTF	TGTGCCAGCAGTCTTGGACAGGGGTATGGCTACACCTTC
-	TRBJ1-3	TRBV15	-	CATSRDRGRRGNTIYF	TGTGCCACCAGCAGAGATCGGGGGAGGCGAGGAAACACCATATATTTT
-	TRBJ1-3	TRBV20-1	TRBD1	CSGSTGTAGNTIYF	TGCAGTGGTAGTACCGGGACAGCTGGAAACACCATATATTTT
-	TRBJ2-6	TRBV19	TRBD1	CASNMNRDRSSGANVLTF	TGTGCCAGTAATATGAACCGGGACAGGAGCTCTGGGGCCAACGTCCTGACTTTC
-	TRBJ2-5	TRBV5-5	-	CASSLSRAETQYF	TGTGCCAGCAGTTTAAGCAGGGCGGAGACCCAGTACTTC
-	TRBJ2-1	TRBV11-2	TRBD2	CASSSPFVGLAGNNEQFF	TGTGCCAGCAGCTCCCCTTTCGTGGGGCTAGCGGGGAACAATGAGCAGTTCTTC